This TCR beta chain was documented in a study of blood T cell repertoires in COVID-19. Study-level information: The cDNA or gDNA used as material had been derived from T cells, B-cell-depleted T cells, or PBMCs.

In the source study's methods: Scientists estimated how many nucleated cells there were by amplifying reference gene primers. Sequencing was performed with immunoSEQ multiplex PCR; in TCRdb, only in-frame clones are kept and a portion is missing. V, J and clone size are taken as reported in that table, and D and trimming were inferred from the DNA itself. The sample includes roughly 200,000 clones, 70% to 90% of them seen just once. Seattle's cohort entered during active infection and was followed longitudinally. Germline V gene sequence: CDR1 LGHNA, CDR2 YSLEER. Trimming removed 1 base from V and 6 bases from J, with 12 bases in between. The CDR3 runs to 14 residues.

This chain joins TRBV4-3 and TRBJ1-2; a weak D match, TRBD1 (6 bases). Sequencing was performed on peripheral blood. The clonotype originates from a person aged 70 to 79 with COVID-19, enrolled during active disease. For the CDR3, the DNA is TGCGCCAGCAGCCAAGTAGTTGGGGGCAATGGCTACACCTTC. Translation: CASSQVVGGNGYTF.